This T cell receptor (beta chain) came from a study of blood T cell repertoires in COVID-19. Overall study: COVID-19 samples from acute and convalescent phases originated in the United States, Italy and Spain. In each case, the material was cDNA or gDNA derived from T cells, B-cell-depleted T cells, or PBMCs.

Seattle participants joined during active infection and were tracked over time. As handled by the study authors: Nucleated cell counts were estimated from reference gene primer amplification. Only in-frame clones appear in the TCRdb table, and some are missing; sequencing was by immunoSEQ multiplex PCR. That table supplies the V and J calls and clone size; D and trimming were determined from the DNA. The data hold around 340,000 clones, with approximately 89% observed a single time. This CDR3 spans 15 amino acids. The germline V and J ends were trimmed by 4 bases and 1 base, with 15 bases remaining between them. Germline CDR1 SGHRS, CDR2 YFSETQ.

The gene calls are TRBV5-1 and TRBJ2-7; D perhaps matches TRBD1 (6 bases). The receptor comes from a woman in her sixties or seventies with COVID-19, enrolled during active disease. The source material was peripheral blood. CDR3 in DNA: TGCGCCAGCAGCGTTACAGGGTTGGGATCCTACGAGCAGTACTTC. Translating gives CASSVTGLGSYEQYF.